Here is one TCR beta chain with its context. No antigen is known for it. Base qualities are not recorded, but no much larger clone differs from it by a single base. At study entry, a tuberculin skin test and the QuantiFERON-TB GOLD In-Tube IGRA were used to screen adolescents for latent tuberculosis infection. Unsorted cryopreserved PBMC were immunosequenced, covering on average about 100,000 T cells per clinical donor. Eleven high schools in the Worcester region of the Western Cape, South Africa, served as enrollment sites for adolescents aged 12 to 18 years. Around 10 M. tuberculosis-infected adolescents and about 10 uninfected adolescents, matched for age and sex, were selected. Adolescent PBMC were isolated from freshly drawn heparinized blood by density centrifugation and cryopreserved. The source of the sample is a study of T cells in tuberculosis (dated by TCRdb to 2017 to 2018). With respect to the entire study: In the study, CD1B tetramers and high-throughput TCR immunosequencing were combined to characterize T cells specific for the mycobacterial lipid antigen glucose monomycolate (GMM). IGRA-negative adolescents, IGRA-positive adolescents with latent tuberculosis and adults with active tuberculosis, some ten per group, were compared in a South African clinical cohort.

The immunoSEQ multiplex PCR assay was used to generate TCR libraries, with TCR-beta and/or TCR-alpha/delta assays applied to each sample. The amplified TCR libraries were sequenced on the Illumina high-throughput platform. The authors processed their data as follows. Clustering and dimensionality reduction relied on pairwise TCRdist distances among GMM-specific receptors from T cells that were either sorted ex vivo or expanded in vitro. Each clinical repertoire received a mean NN-distance score, defined as the average TCRdist to the nearest 10% of tetramer-positive reference sequences. GEM TCR motif frequency was calculated as the fraction of unique TCRs that matched known GEM sequences by V/J usage and CDR3 length. Active tuberculosis was classified by linear discriminant analysis with leave-one-out cross-validation, implemented in scikit-learn. The clones in this table, taken by TCRdb from immuneACCESS, are in-frame only. Not every clone is retained; where verified, under half of the shortfall comes from an unresolved V gene, and the cause of the rest is unknown. D and trimming come from the DNA, and the V and J calls and clone size come from that table. Present in this sample are around 33,000 clones, under 95% of which were seen just once. Of the sample, 7.7% is held by the ten largest clones.

Counted from cysteine to phenylalanine, this CDR3 has 18 amino acids. The entry retains the CDR3 DNA only, 54 bases that are in frame from base 1. From V the trimming removes 0 bases and from J it removes 6 bases, while the gene matches leave 14 bases of the junction unaccounted for. According to the germline V gene, CDR1 reads SNHLY and CDR2 reads FYNNEI. General conclusions and limits of the study: Clinical samples were selected based on which cryopreserved specimens were available, and the active tuberculosis cases were adults whereas the controls were adolescents. Active tuberculosis TCR-alpha repertoires showed smaller mean NN-distances to GMM-specific TCRs than IGRA-negative controls, suggesting clonal expansion of these TCRs. Using GEM motif frequencies, a classifier achieved approximately 72% accuracy, whereas a classifier built on the diverse GMM-specific repertoire got to approximately 88% accuracy (AUROC about 0.9). Shorter CDR3-alpha lengths in active tuberculosis patients partly drove the smaller NN-distances, and the TCR-beta difference was not statistically significant.

Recombination joined TRBV2 with TRBJ2-1, with TRBD2 matching 7 junction bases. What was sequenced was PBMCs. This TCR came from a donor aged 10-29 years with latent tuberculosis or without tuberculosis infection. Some clones in this sample may be carry-over from other donors' samples. The DNA sequence follows: TGTGCCAGCAGTGAAGCAGGTACGATGGCGGGAGAAGGCAATGAGCAGTTCTTC. It codes for CASSEAGTMAGEGNEQFF.